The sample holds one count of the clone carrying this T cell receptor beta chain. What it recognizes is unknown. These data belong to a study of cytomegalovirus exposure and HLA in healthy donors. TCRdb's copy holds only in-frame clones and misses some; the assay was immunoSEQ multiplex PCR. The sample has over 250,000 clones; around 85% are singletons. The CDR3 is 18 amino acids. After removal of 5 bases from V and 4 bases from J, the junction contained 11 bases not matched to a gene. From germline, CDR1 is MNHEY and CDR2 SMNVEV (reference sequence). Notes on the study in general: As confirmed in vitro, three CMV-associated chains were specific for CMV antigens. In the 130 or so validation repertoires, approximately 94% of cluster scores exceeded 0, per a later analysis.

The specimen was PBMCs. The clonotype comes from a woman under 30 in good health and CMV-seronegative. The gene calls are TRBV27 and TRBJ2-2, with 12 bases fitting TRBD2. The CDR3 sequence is CASSRLTSGSYTTGELFF. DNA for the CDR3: TGTGCCAGCAGTCGCCTGACTAGCGGGAGTTATACCACCGGGGAGCTGTTTTTT.